This record looks at one T cell receptor (beta chain) sequence and its context. The antigen this receptor binds is unknown. Per-nucleotide qualities are absent, and no much larger clonotype sits a single base away. What the treatment or condition label conveys for this sample: allogeneic hematopoietic cell transplantation with graft depleted of TCRalphabeta T cells and CD19 B cells. The children who served as transplant recipients had been given grafts of TCRalphabeta/CD19-depleted allogeneic hematopoietic cells. These data originate in a study of T-cell reconstitution after alpha-beta-depleted transplantation in children listed by TCRdb under 2016. As for the study more broadly: The study quantitatively tracked T-cell immune reconstitution after TCRalphabeta/CD19-depleted allogeneic hematopoietic cell transplantation in children using TCR repertoire profiling. Overall study outcomes, separate from this receptor: Over the following months the frequencies of hyperexpanded clones went down, and after one year T-cell counts and TCRbeta diversity were mostly credited to newly produced T cells. In some patients, the high TCRbeta diversity seen at day 60 was put down to recipient T cells and intrathymic progenitors that had survived conditioning. Apparently early alphabetaT-cell count recovery about two months after transplant reportedly relied on only several hundred rapidly expanded clones derived from non-depleted graft cells.

The library came from PCR. Sequencing used an Illumina HiSeq 2500. TCR libraries were prepared with molecular barcoding, using unique molecular identifiers to normalize TCRbeta repertoire quantification. TCRdb reworked the public reads: Q25 trimming with fastp, MiXCR clone assembly, productive beta chains retained. When rows share a CDR3 protein, they turn into one entry using the most common DNA and genes. This sample has 300,000 to 400,000 distinct CDR3 sequences in its table, and around 15% of those were observed once. Roughly 40% of the sample lies in the top ten. A distance of 9 bases separates the germline ends of V and J, which lose 2 bases and 5 bases respectively. Counted from cysteine to phenylalanine, this CDR3 has 12 amino acids. CDR3 DNA is the only sequence kept; it has 36 bases, read in frame from the first base. CDR1 and CDR2, looked up from the germline V gene (reference sequence), are GTSNPN and SVGIG.

The chain was built from TRBV30 and TRBJ1-1; the D segment could be TRBD1, given 6 matching bases. The sample here was PBMCs, mostly from graft donor cells, taken 360 days after TCRalphabeta/CD19-depleted stem cell transplant. The TCR sequence derives from a male patient between 2 and 15 years old who had a stem cell transplant for acute lymphoblastic leukemia, so the T cells may come from the graft donor. CDR3 sequence: CAWSRQVTEAFF. The nucleotide sequence is given as TGTGCCTGGAGTAGACAGGTTACTGAAGCTTTCTTT.